The subject of this entry is one T cell receptor beta chain. Its antigen is unknown. No quality values exist for individual bases; no much larger clone is one base distant. These data come from a study of CD8 T cells in ankylosing spondylitis (dated by TCRdb to about 2017). Notes on the research overall: T cell receptor beta repertoires were profiled in healthy donors and ankylosing spondylitis patients so that disease-linked TCR variants could be found. The full study cohort comprised roughly 24 ankylosing spondylitis patients and some 110 healthy donors. Peripheral blood samples were taken, and synovial fluid was additionally collected from ankylosing spondylitis patients. What the authors observed across the whole study: Some motif variants had previously been reported in the synovial fluid and blood of reactive arthritis patients, which suggests shared mechanisms of disease initiation. A CD8+ phenotype was shown by the disease-linked clones, which were found at relatively low frequencies in peripheral blood. A TCR beta motif of about 8 highly homologous amino acid variants appeared characteristic of blood from ankylosing spondylitis patients. Significant enrichment of the disease-linked clones was reported in matched synovial fluid samples from ankylosing spondylitis patients.

Trimming takes 4 bases from V and 10 bases from J, and the germline ends sit 17 bases apart. The CDR3 runs 13 amino acids, cysteine and phenylalanine included. Only the CDR3 portion is preserved as DNA: 39 bases, with reading frame beginning at the first base. For CDR1 and CDR2, the germline V gene lists SGDLS and YYNGEE. This sample was sequenced with an Illumina HiSeq 2500. Quantitative 5'-RACE with molecular barcodes was used to prepare TCR beta libraries. As for the authors' bioinformatics: A new computational method based on a probabilistic model of VDJ rearrangement was used to identify disease-linked TCR variants. TCRdb handled the public reads itself, with Q25 trimming in fastp and clone calling in MiXCR, and kept productive beta chains. A single entry per CDR3 protein holds the most common genes and DNA from its merged rows. The V and J calls come from TCRdb's annotation, not from the publication. The sample profile shows about 150,000 distinct CDR3 sequences; about 7% of them were found once. The biggest ten clones account for around 12% of the sample.

The clonotype was recovered from a female donor with ankylosing spondylitis or in good health (not recorded which). Rearrangement joined TRBV9 to TRBJ1-1; tentative D gene TRBD1, with 5 bases matching. The sample consisted of blood, either unsorted or a sorted T cell fraction (not recorded which). For the CDR3, the sequence is CASSLRDGYGAFF. The bases are TGTGCCAGCAGCCTCCGGGACGGCTATGGAGCTTTCTTT.